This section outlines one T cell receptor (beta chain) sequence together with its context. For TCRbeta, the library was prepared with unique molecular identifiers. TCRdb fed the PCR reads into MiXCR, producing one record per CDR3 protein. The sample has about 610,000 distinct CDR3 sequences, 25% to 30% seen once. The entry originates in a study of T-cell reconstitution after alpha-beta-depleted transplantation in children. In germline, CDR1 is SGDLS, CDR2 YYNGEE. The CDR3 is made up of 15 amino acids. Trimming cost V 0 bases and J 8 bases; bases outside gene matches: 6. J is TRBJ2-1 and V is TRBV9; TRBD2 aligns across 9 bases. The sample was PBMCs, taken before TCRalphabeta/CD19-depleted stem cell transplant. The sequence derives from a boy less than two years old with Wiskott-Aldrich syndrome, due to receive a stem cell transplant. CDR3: CASSVVASGNHEQFF. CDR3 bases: TGTGCCAGCAGCGTAGTGGCTAGCGGGAACCATGAGCAGTTCTTC.